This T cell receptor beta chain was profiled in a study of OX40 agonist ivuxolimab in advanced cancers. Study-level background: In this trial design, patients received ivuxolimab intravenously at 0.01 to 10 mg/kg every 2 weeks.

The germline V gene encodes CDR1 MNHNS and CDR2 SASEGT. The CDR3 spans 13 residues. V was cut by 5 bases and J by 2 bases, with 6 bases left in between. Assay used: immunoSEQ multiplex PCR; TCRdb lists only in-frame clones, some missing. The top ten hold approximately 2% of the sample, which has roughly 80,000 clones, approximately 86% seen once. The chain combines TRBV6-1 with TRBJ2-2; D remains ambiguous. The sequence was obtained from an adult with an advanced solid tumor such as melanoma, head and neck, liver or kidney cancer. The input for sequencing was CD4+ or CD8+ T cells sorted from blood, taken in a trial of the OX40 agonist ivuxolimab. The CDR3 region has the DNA TGTGCCAGCAGTCCTCAAAACACCGGGGAGCTGTTTTTT. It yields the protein CASSPQNTGELFF.